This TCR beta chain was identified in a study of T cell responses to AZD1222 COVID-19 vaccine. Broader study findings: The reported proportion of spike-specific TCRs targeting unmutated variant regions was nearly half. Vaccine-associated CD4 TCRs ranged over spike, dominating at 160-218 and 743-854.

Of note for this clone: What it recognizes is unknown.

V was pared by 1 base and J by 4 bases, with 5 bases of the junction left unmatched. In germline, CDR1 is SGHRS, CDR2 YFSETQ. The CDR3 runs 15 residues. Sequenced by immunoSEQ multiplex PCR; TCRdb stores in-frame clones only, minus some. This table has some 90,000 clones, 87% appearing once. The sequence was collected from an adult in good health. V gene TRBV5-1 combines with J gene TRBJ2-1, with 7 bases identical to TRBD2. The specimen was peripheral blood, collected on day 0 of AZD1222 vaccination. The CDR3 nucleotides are TGCGCCAGCAGCTTGACAGCGGGACGATACAATGAGCAGTTCTTC. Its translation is CASSLTAGRYNEQFF.